The rows below give T cell receptor beta chains drawn from one sample of a study of blood T cell repertoires in COVID-19. Sequenced by immunoSEQ multiplex PCR; TCRdb stores in-frame clones only, minus some. The sample contains 300,000 to 450,000 clones, roughly 86% of which appear only once. What was sequenced was PBMCs or T cells enriched from blood (not recorded which). The source of these receptors is a man aged 25 to 45 who had recovered from COVID-19. CDR3s include the opening cysteine and the closing phenylalanine or tryptophan. D genes are given only for firm matches. Clone size is given for some rows only: seen once, a few or many times, or a class if the clone is expanded.

V gene	D gene	J gene	clone size	CDR3 length	CDR3 protein	CDR3 DNA
TRBV3-1/TRBV3-2	-	TRBJ1-6	-	17	CASSQDGRGVYDSPLHF	TGTGCCAGCAGCCAAGACGGGAGGGGGGTTTATGATTCACCCCTCCACTTT
TRBV6-5	-	TRBJ1-6	-	13	CASSYSYNSPLHF	TGTGCCAGCAGTTATTCATATAATTCACCCCTCCACTTT
TRBV5-1	-	TRBJ1-1	-	11	CASSYRDKAFF	TGCGCCAGCAGCTACAGGGACAAAGCTTTCTTT
TRBV10-2	-	TRBJ2-7	-	14	CASSDGQLSYEQYF	TGCGCCAGCAGCGACGGACAGCTCTCCTACGAGCAGTACTTC
TRBV5-1	-	TRBJ1-6	-	12	CASSRGDSPLHF	TGCGCCAGCAGCCGGGGTGATTCACCCCTCCACTTT
TRBV7-8	-	TRBJ1-2	-	18	CASSLASFNDRPLYGYTF	TGTGCCAGCAGCTTAGCATCCTTCAATGACAGGCCCCTTTATGGCTACACCTTC
TRBV7-9	TRBD1	TRBJ2-1	few	12	CASRGTDNEQFF	TGTGCCAGCAGAGGGACAGACAATGAGCAGTTCTTC
TRBV5-1	TRBD1	TRBJ1-1	-	15	CASSLHRDRVSEAFF	TGCGCCAGCAGCTTGCACCGGGACAGGGTCTCTGAAGCTTTCTTT
TRBV7-9	TRBD1	TRBJ2-1	-	13	CASRDSLFYEQFF	TGTGCCAGCCGGGACAGCCTGTTCTATGAGCAGTTCTTC
TRBV5-5	TRBD1	TRBJ1-6	-	16	CASSYGVRGYNSPLHF	TGTGCCAGCAGTTACGGGGTCAGGGGGTATAATTCACCCCTCCACTTT
TRBV14	-	TRBJ2-7	few	13	CASSQGEAGEQYF	TGTGCCAGCAGCCAAGGAGAGGCGGGGGAGCAGTACTTC
TRBV9	-	TRBJ2-7	few	14	CASSVGSGVREQYF	TGTGCCAGCAGCGTAGGGTCGGGGGTACGCGAGCAGTACTTC
TRBV19	-	TRBJ1-5	-	12	CASSRGNQPQHF	TGTGCCAGTAGCAGAGGAAATCAGCCCCAGCATTTT
TRBV15	-	TRBJ1-1	-	14	CATSRERVNTEAFF	TGTGCCACCAGCAGAGAGCGAGTGAACACTGAAGCTTTCTTT
TRBV30	-	TRBJ2-1	-	13	CAWSRGPPGEQFF	TGTGCCTGGAGTCGTGGTCCGCCCGGTGAGCAGTTCTTC
TRBV12-3/TRBV12-4	-	TRBJ2-2	-	13	CAIKRGSAGELFF	TGTGCCATCAAAAGGGGTTCTGCCGGGGAGCTGTTTTTT
TRBV25-1	-	TRBJ1-1	few	14	CASSETHMNTEAFF	TGTGCCAGCAGTGAAACGCACATGAACACTGAAGCTTTCTTT
TRBV3-1/TRBV3-2	-	TRBJ1-2	-	15	CASSQDLPDKEGYTF	TGTGCCAGCAGCCAAGATCTCCCCGACAAAGAAGGCTACACCTTC
TRBV27	TRBD1	TRBJ1-1	few	16	CASSFLPGQGVPEAFF	TGTGCCAGCAGTTTTCTACCGGGACAGGGGGTACCTGAAGCTTTCTTT
TRBV7-2	TRBD1	TRBJ2-4	-	15	CASSPLAGGKNIQYF	TGTGCCAGCAGCCCCCTGGCAGGGGGCAAAAACATTCAGTACTTC
TRBV6-4	-	TRBJ2-7	-	16	CASSDSTGDRTYEQYF	TGTGCCAGCAGTGACTCGACGGGGGACAGAACCTACGAGCAGTACTTC
TRBV29-1	-	TRBJ1-6	few	13	CSVAETQESPLHF	TGCAGCGTTGCGGAGACGCAAGAATCACCCCTCCACTTT
TRBV9	-	TRBJ1-2	-	13	CASSVGPREGSTF	TGTGCCAGCAGCGTAGGCCCGCGGGAGGGATCCACCTTC
TRBV23-1	-	TRBJ1-1	-	16	CASSRCFRGANTEAFF	TGCGCCAGCAGTCGATGCTTCAGGGGTGCGAACACTGAAGCTTTCTTT
TRBV19	-	TRBJ1-5	-	17	CASSIGGWDIRNQPQHF	TGTGCCAGTAGTATAGGGGGCTGGGACATAAGGAACCAGCCCCAGCATTTT
TRBV5-1	TRBD1	TRBJ2-7	-	14	CASSLGQGYYEQYF	TGCGCCAGCAGCCTAGGACAGGGGTACTACGAGCAGTACTTC
TRBV18	-	TRBJ1-6	few	13	CASGDSLNSPLHF	TGTGCCAGCGGCGACAGCCTTAATTCACCCCTCCACTTT
TRBV2	TRBD1	TRBJ1-1	-	17	CASRKGTGAISGTEAFF	TGTGCCAGCAGGAAGGGGACAGGCGCCATTTCAGGCACTGAAGCTTTCTTT